Below are 16 T cell receptor gamma chains sequenced from a single sample in a study of γδ T cells in repeated Plasmodium falciparum infection. Bulk repertoires came from Vgamma9/Vdelta2+ or Vdelta2-negative gammadelta T cells flow-sorted from PBMC. TCRdb re-called the multiplex PCR reads using CATT. Among 20,000 to 30,000 gamma-chain clones listed, less than 3.5% were seen once. The sequencing input was gamma-delta T cells from blood. The receptors originated from a pool of human donors (malaria-infected and uninfected, not separated).

This clone was detected many times. The chain uses TRGV2 and TRGJ1 or TRGJ2. The J segment lost 0 bases and the V segment lost 0 bases, leaving 8 bases of the junction unmatched. Germline lookup yields CDR1 EGSNGY and CDR2 YDSYNSKV. This CDR3 has 16 residues. CDR3 coding DNA: TGTGCCACCTGGGACGGGCGAAGGGTGAATTATTATAAGAAACTCTTT. As protein: CATWDGRRVNYYKKLF.

This clone has a count of ten or more. One base separates it from a far larger clone, so it is likely a read error. In the same sample, other DNA sequences code for this CDR3. V is TRGV9 and J is TRGJ1 or TRGJ2. V gave up 2 bases and J gave up 7 bases; unmatched junction bases: 8. The CDR3 has 13 residues. Germline CDR1 and CDR2: GITISATS and ISYDGTV (reference sequence). CDR3 residues: CALWEAFYYKKLF. DNA of the CDR3: TGTGCCTTGTGGGAGGCCTTTTACTATAAGAAACTCTTT.

This clone was counted many times. TCRdb's entry gives the protein of a much larger clone, which mismatches this DNA's translation at residue 8, likely from a read error; the protein reported here is translated from the DNA. The V and J genes are TRGV9 and TRGJ1 or TRGJ2. The V segment lost 0 bases and the J segment 12 bases; nucleotides outside the gene matches: 8. The CDR3 consists of 12 residues. Germline V CDR1 and CDR2: GITISATS, ISYDGTV (reference sequence). CDR3 sequence: CALWEVRGRKLF. The CDR3 nucleotides read TGTGCCTTGTGGGAGGTGCGGGGTCGGAAACTCTTT.

The table lists this clone with many counts. The protein in TCRdb stems from a much larger clone and differs at residue 6 from this DNA's translation, likely a read error; here the protein is translated from the DNA. This chain uses TRGV4 with TRGJ1 or TRGJ2. The J gene is absent in TCRdb and was assigned here via DNA matching to germline. Germline CDR1 and CDR2: EGSTGY and YDSYTSSV. Unmatched junction bases numbered 15, after V lost 9 bases and J lost 1 base. The CDR3 runs 15 residues. CDR3 residues: CATLEDSHNYYKKLF. Here the CDR3 DNA reads TGTGCCACCCTCGAAGATTCACACAATTATTATAAGAAACTCTTT.

Ten or more counts support this clone. The chain combines TRGV3 with TRGJ1 or TRGJ2. The length of the CDR3 is 13 residues. Germline assignment: CDR1 VTNTFY and CDR2 YDVSTARD (reference sequence). V lost 0 bases and J lost 7; bases outside the gene matches: 6. CDR3 coding DNA: TGTGCCACCTGGGACAGGCCGAAATATAAGAAACTCTTT. This encodes CATWDRPKYKKLF.

This clone has just a few counts. This probably arose from a read error, given a far larger clone one base away. Other DNA sequences within the sample encode an identical CDR3. The chain carries TRGV5 and TRGJ1 or TRGJ2. Here the J gene was assigned by germline matching of the DNA, as TCRdb has none. Germline assignment: CDR1 VINAFY and CDR2 YDVSNSKD. This CDR3 contains 14 residues. The CDR3 here is CATWATHEDYKKLF. Written as DNA, the CDR3 is TGCGCCACCTGGGCCACGCATGAAGATTATAAGAAACTCTTT.

A note on this clone: It differs at one base from a far larger clone, so likely a read error. This sample includes further DNA sequences coding for the same CDR3. The chain's CDR3 is CALWEVRCGYKKLF. The CDR3 bases are TGTGCCTTGTGGGAGGTGCGGTGCGGTTATAAGAAACTCTTT. This rearrangement joins TRGV9 to TRGJ1 or TRGJ2. TCRdb records no J gene; here it was assigned by comparing the DNA to germline. The V and J ends lost 0 bases and 6 bases, in that order; junction bases with no gene match: 8. Looked up from germline, CDR1 is GITISATS and CDR2 is ISYDGTV (reference sequence). This CDR3 contains 14 residues.

With respect to this clone: The protein given by TCRdb reflects a much larger clone and differs at residue 13 from this DNA's translation, likely from a read error; the protein shown is the DNA's translation. The V gene call is TRGV9, and the J gene call is absent. Germline assignment: CDR1 GITISATS and CDR2 ISYDGTV (reference sequence). The CDR3 contains 15 residues. The CDR3 DNA reads as TGTGCCTTGTGGGGACAAGGGTTGGGCAAAAAAATCATGGTATTT. Its translation is CALWGQGLGKKIMVF.

About this clone itself: This sequence is one base from a far larger clone and is likely a read error. Other DNA sequences in the sample encode the same CDR3. CDR3 in amino acids: CATWDLRSDWIKTF. DNA of the CDR3: TGTGCCACCTGGGACCTGCGCAGTGATTGGATCAAGACGTTT. The chain carries TRGV3 and TRGJP2. CDR1 is VTNTFY and CDR2 is YDVSTARD in the germline V gene (reference sequence). Trimming cost V 3 bases and J 5 bases; bases outside gene matches: 6. The CDR3 covers 14 residues.

The table lists this clone with many counts. This likely came from a read error, as a far larger clone is one base away. It is unclear where the CDR3 begins or ends on the DNA, so no DNA is shown, and the CDR3 is as TCRdb lists it. Other DNA sequences in this sample translate to the same CDR3. No J gene was assigned, while the V gene was called as TRGV2. Germline V gives CDR1 EGSNGY, CDR2 YDSYNSKV. The length of the CDR3 is 30 amino acids, counting both ends. CDR3 residues: CATWDGAIRNSLAVEQHLLSQVSIGRIQHF.

There are many counts of this clone. The TCRdb protein comes from a much larger clone and disagrees with this DNA's translation at residue 7, likely due to a read error; the protein given here is derived from the DNA. The V gene is given as TRGV9, and no J gene call is available. The CDR3 extends over 9 amino acids. Germline V lookup: CDR1 GITISATS, CDR2 ISYDGTV (reference sequence). The CDR3 region has the DNA TGTGCCTTGTCCTATAAGGAACTCTTT. It translates to CALSYKELF.

About this clone itself: The protein TCRdb lists belongs to a much larger clone and differs from this DNA's translation at residue 9, which points to a read error; the protein shown is made from the DNA. The same CDR3 can be traced to other DNA sequences in this sample. The chain's CDR3 is CALWEVRGSYKKLF. DNA for the CDR3: TGTGCCTTGTGGGAGGTGCGAGGGTCTTATAAGAAACTCTTT. This chain joins TRGV9 and TRGJ1 or TRGJ2. The J gene was not available in TCRdb and was assigned here by matching the DNA to germline segments. V dropped 0 bases and J dropped 6; count of bases not matched to a gene: 8. The CDR3 has 14 amino acids. Germline CDR1 and CDR2: GITISATS and ISYDGTV (reference sequence).

This clone was observed a handful of times. TCRdb's protein, taken from a much larger clone, differs from this DNA's translation at residue 10, likely owing to a read error; the protein displayed comes from the DNA. The chain is built from TRGV9 and TRGJ1 or TRGJ2. TCRdb records no J gene; here it was assigned by comparing the DNA to germline. After removal of 3 bases from V and 8 bases from J, the junction contained 13 bases not matched to a gene. This CDR3 is 14 amino acids long. Germline V gene data show CDR1 as GITISATS and CDR2 as ISYDGTV (reference sequence). CDR3 in amino acids: CALWETRWCHKKLF. The CDR3 DNA reads as TGTGCCTTGTGGGAGACCCGGTGGTGTCATAAGAAACTCTTT.

This clone was observed a handful of times. TCRdb has a much larger clone's protein, which differs at residue 4 from the translation of this DNA, likely because of a read error; what is shown is the protein translated from the DNA. The J gene is TRGJ1 or TRGJ2, the V gene TRGV9. TCRdb is silent on the J gene; assignment here came from matching the DNA to germline. This CDR3 has 14 residues. CDR1 is GITISATS and CDR2 is ISYDGTV in the germline V gene (reference sequence). Here the CDR3 DNA reads TGTGCCTTGCGGGAGGTGCATAACTATTATAAGAAACTCTTT. This sequence encodes CALREVHNYYKKLF.

Ten or more counts support this clone. This likely stems from a read error, as it lies one base from a far larger clone. Because the CDR3's place on the DNA is in doubt, the DNA is left out and the CDR3 is given as listed by TCRdb. Other DNA sequences in this specimen translate into the identical CDR3. J gene calling gave no result, while the V gene is TRGV9. With termini counted, the CDR3 has 31 amino acids. Germline-derived CDR1 and CDR2 are GITISATS and ISYDGTV (reference sequence). Here the CDR3 reads CALWEAIIIRNSLAVEQHLLSQVSIGRIQHF.

This clone was detected many times. Only one base separates this from a far larger clonotype, so it likely reflects a read error. Other DNA sequences in this sample translate to the same CDR3. This sequence joins TRGV9 and TRGJP. The J gene is not listed in TCRdb, so it was assigned here from a DNA match to germline. Germline V gene data show CDR1 as GITISATS and CDR2 as ISYDGTV (reference sequence). This CDR3 has 17 residues. The CDR3 sequence is CALWEVHSELGKKIKVF. The DNA of the CDR3 is TGTGCCTTGTGGGAGGTCCACTCGGAGTTGGGCAAAAAGATCAAGGTATTT.